This T cell receptor (beta chain) was recorded in a study of early stage breast cancer tumors. The wider study: Of around 15 invasive breast tumors, approximately 11 were hormone receptor-positive, HER2-negative.

Germline V CDR1 and CDR2: SGHTA, FQGTGA. The germline V and J ends were trimmed by 5 bases and 0 bases, with 8 bases remaining between them. The CDR3 sequence is 15 residues long. Sequenced by immunoSEQ multiplex PCR; TCRdb stores in-frame clones only, minus some. The data hold more than 65,000 clones, with around 80% observed a single time. V is TRBV7-3 and J is TRBJ2-6, with D unclear. The sample consisted of blood. The sequence was obtained from a person aged 40 to 49 with breast cancer. CDR3 loop: CASSPLPSGANVLTF. For the CDR3, the DNA is TGTGCCAGCAGCCCCCTCCCCTCTGGGGCCAACGTCCTGACTTTC.